Each of the 23 T cell receptor beta chains below was sequenced from the same sample in a study of cytomegalovirus exposure and HLA in healthy donors. The primer mix had 60 Vbeta and 13 Jbeta primers. Sequenced by immunoSEQ multiplex PCR; TCRdb stores in-frame clones only, minus some. The sample records 85,000 to 120,000 clones, less than 85% being singletons. Sequencing was performed on PBMCs. The receptors were gathered from a middle-aged man in good health and CMV-seronegative.

V is TRBV27 and J is TRBJ2-5, with TRBD1 matching 9 bases. The CDR3 covers 13 residues. Looked up from germline, CDR1 is MNHEY and CDR2 is SMNVEV (reference sequence). The ends lost 8 bases at V and 7 bases at J; junction bases unmatched: 8. The CDR3 is CASGGQGRGTQYF. Here the CDR3 DNA reads TGTGCCAGCGGGGGACAGGGACGCGGGACCCAGTACTTC.

As DNA, the CDR3 is TGTGCCAGCAGCTCCAACACGGGGGGTAACCTAGGAAACACCATATATTTT. Translated, it gives CASSSNTGGNLGNTIYF. The chain recombines TRBV13 with TRBJ1-3; D possibly corresponds to TRBD1 (5 bases). Trimming took off 4 bases at V and 4 bases at J, with 20 bases between the two ends. The CDR3 has 17 residues. Germline V gene data show CDR1 as PRHDT and CDR2 as FYEKMQ (reference sequence).

The gene calls are TRBV4-1 and TRBJ2-3; 10 bases line up with TRBD2. Germline CDR1 and CDR2: MGHRA and YSYEKL. This CDR3 is 16 amino acids long. J lost 2 bases, V lost 2 bases, and 4 bases had no gene match. This chain's CDR3 is CASSQLTSGYTDTQYF. The DNA of the CDR3 is TGCGCCAGCAGCCAATTGACTAGCGGGTACACAGATACGCAGTATTTT.

The CDR3 spells CASSFQLAGADTGELFF. In nucleotides, the CDR3 is TGTGCCAGCAGCTTCCAACTAGCGGGGGCCGACACCGGGGAGCTGTTTTTT. The gene calls are TRBV11-3 and TRBJ2-2, with TRBD2 matching over 11 bases. V was pared by 3 bases and J by 3 bases, with 6 bases of the junction left unmatched. The CDR3 is 17 residues long. The germline V gene encodes CDR1 SGHNT and CDR2 YENEEA.

The J gene is TRBJ1-1, the V gene TRBV5-1; 9 bases match TRBD1. The CDR3 is 19 residues long. Losses at the gene ends were 3 bases for V and 1 base for J; bases not matched to a gene: 16. The germline V gene has CDR1 SGHRS and CDR2 YFSETQ. This CDR3 reads CASSSGWGTGLLKNTEAFF. The DNA for the CDR3 is TGCGCCAGCAGCTCCGGGTGGGGGACAGGGCTGCTTAAGAACACTGAAGCTTTCTTT.

Concerning this clone itself: Germline is not matched at one junction end, which may reflect a read error. The chain couples TRBV7-7 to TRBJ2-2, with D tentatively TRBD1 (5 bases). Per the germline V gene, CDR1 is SSHAT and CDR2 is FNYEAQ (reference sequence). This CDR3 is 14 amino acids long. CDR3 protein: CASSLTALTGELFF. The DNA for the CDR3 is TGTGCTAGCAGCCTGACAGCACTCACCGGGGAGCTGTTTTTT.

As to this clone: One end of the junction does not line up with germline, which may come from a read error. Written as DNA, the CDR3 is TGTGCCAGCAGCTTTGAAAGAGGTTCCTGCGAGCAGTACTTC. Protein sequence: CASSFERGSCEQYF. This chain uses TRBV11-2 with TRBJ2-7; D not certain. Per the germline V gene, CDR1 is SGHAT and CDR2 is FQNNGV. This CDR3 comprises 14 residues.

The J gene is TRBJ1-2, the V gene TRBV4-3; 7 bases map to TRBD1. V shed 3 bases and J 2 bases; nucleotides not matched to a gene: 6. CDR1 and CDR2 (germline): LGHNA, YSLEER. CDR3 length: 15 amino acids. The CDR3 loop reads CASSHDRVENYGYTF. The CDR3 bases are TGCGCCAGCAGCCACGACAGGGTGGAGAACTATGGCTACACCTTC.

V and J are TRBV19 and TRBJ1-3; D call uncertain. Trimming cost V 0 bases and J 4 bases, with 4 bases left between them. The CDR3 is made up of 13 amino acids. Germline CDR1 and CDR2: LNHDA and SQIVND (reference sequence). As DNA, the CDR3 is TGTGCCAGTAGTATAGAAGCCGGAAACACCATATATTTT. It specifies CASSIEAGNTIYF. Variable domain in full (rest from reference TRBV19 and TRBJ1-3): DGGITQSPKYLFRKEGQNVTLSCEQNLNHDAMYWYRQDPGQGLRLIYYSQIVNDFQKGDIAEGYSVSREKKESFPLTVTSAQKNPTAFYLCASSIEAGNTIYFGEGSWLTVV.

This chain joins TRBV5-6 and TRBJ2-5; 9 positions match TRBD1. The CDR3 loop spans 15 amino acids. Germline assignment: CDR1 SGHDT and CDR2 YYEEEE. The junction had 9 bases not matched to a gene; V was cut back by 4 bases and J by 5 bases. The chain's CDR3 is CASSRDRGDGETQYF. The CDR3, as DNA: TGTGCCAGCAGCCGAGACAGGGGGGATGGGGAGACCCAGTACTTC.

The chain links TRBV5-1 to TRBJ1-1; possibly TRBD1 for D (5 bases). The V and J ends lost 3 bases and 1 base respectively, with 10 bases between them. Germline loops: CDR1 SGHRS, CDR2 YFSETQ. The CDR3 contains 14 residues. CDR3 in amino acids: CASSYFDRNTEAFF. CDR3 nucleotides: TGCGCCAGCAGCTACTTTGACAGGAACACTGAAGCTTTCTTT.

This CDR3 is CASSLGGGWSTEAFF. The CDR3 region has the DNA TGTGCCAGCAGTTTAGGGGGGGGCTGGAGCACTGAAGCTTTCTTT. The chain employs TRBV27 and TRBJ1-1, with TRBD1 as a possible D gene (6 bases). Germline assignment: CDR1 MNHEY and CDR2 SMNVEV (reference sequence). V shed 2 bases and J shed 4 bases, with 14 bases lying between them. The CDR3 loop spans 15 amino acids.

The chain combines TRBV5-1 with TRBJ2-7; D gene ambiguous. Germline CDR1 is SGHRS and CDR2 is YFSETQ. Trimming took 5 bases from V and 7 from J, leaving 10 bases between them. The CDR3 is 11 residues long. The DNA of the CDR3 is TGCGCCAGCAGGATTTTCGGGGAGCAGTACTTC. Encoded protein: CASRIFGEQYF.

A few counts support this clone. The J gene is TRBJ2-3, the V gene TRBV5-1; no clear D gene. The CDR3 loop spans 15 amino acids. CDR1 is SGHRS and CDR2 is YFSETQ in the germline V gene. Trimming removed 4 bases from V and 3 bases from J, with 15 bases in between. The CDR3 region has the DNA TGCGCCAGCAGCAATCACAGAATAAGTACAGATACGCAGTATTTT. Protein sequence: CASSNHRISTDTQYF.

The chain couples TRBV6-6 to TRBJ1-3; D is uncertain. The germline gives CDR1 MNHNY, CDR2 SVGAGI (reference sequence). The V end lost 10 bases, the J end lost 1 base, and 11 bases lay between the germline ends. The CDR3 has 13 residues. The CDR3 loop reads CATGGSSGNTIYF. For the CDR3, the DNA is TGTGCCACAGGTGGTTCATCTGGAAACACCATATATTTT.

The chain combines TRBV7-8 with TRBJ1-1; TRBD1 is a possible D gene (5 bases). The V gene's germline CDR1 is SGHVS and CDR2 FQNEAQ. This CDR3 is built from 13 residues. With 1 base removed from V and 5 bases from J, the gap between germline ends came to 8 bases. CDR3 nucleotides: TGTGCCAGCAGCTTAGAAAGGGGTACTGAAGCTTTCTTT. This translates into CASSLERGTEAFF.

The J gene is TRBJ1-1, the V gene TRBV9; tentative D call: TRBD1 (6 bases). The CDR3 is 16 residues long. Germline V lookup: CDR1 SGDLS, CDR2 YYNGEE. Deletions cut 2 bases from V and 0 bases from J, with 14 bases between. In nucleotides, the CDR3 is TGTGCCAGCAGCGTTTCGACAGGCGCGATGAACACTGAAGCTTTCTTT. Translating gives CASSVSTGAMNTEAFF.

The chain couples TRBV20-1 to TRBJ2-5, with D unclear. The CDR3 sequence is 11 residues long. V was pared by 4 bases and J by 9 bases, with 12 bases between. Germline V lookup: CDR1 DFQATT, CDR2 SNEGSKA (reference sequence). In DNA form, the CDR3 reads TGCAGTGCTACACCCGCTGAGGCCCAGTACTTC. This translates into CSATPAEAQYF.

CDR3 DNA: TGTGCCAGCAGCCTACTAGCGGGGAGCACAGATACGCAGTATTTT. Encoded protein: CASSLLAGSTDTQYF. J is TRBJ2-3 and V is TRBV7-9, with 10 bases lining up with TRBD2. The CDR3 is made up of 15 amino acids. V was clipped by 5 bases and J by 0 bases; unmatched bases: 2. The germline gives CDR1 SEHNR, CDR2 FQNEAQ (reference sequence).

The sample holds one count of this clone. The chain has TRBV6-1 and TRBJ1-2; 10 bases are shared with TRBD1. The CDR3 is 13 residues long. Germline lookup yields CDR1 MNHNS and CDR2 SASEGT. The trim removed 6 bases at V and 7 bases at J, leaving 5 bases unmatched. CDR3 residues: CASSETGGCGYTF. In nucleotides, the CDR3 is TGTGCCAGCAGCGAGACAGGGGGCTGTGGCTACACCTTC.

The chain combines TRBV7-2 with TRBJ1-5; D not certain. CDR1 SGHTA and CDR2 FQGNSA come from the germline V gene. The CDR3 covers 14 residues. The germline V and J ends were trimmed by 1 base and 9 bases, with 13 bases remaining between them. The CDR3 spells CASSLGREGSPQHF. Here the CDR3 DNA reads TGTGCCAGCAGCTTAGGGCGGGAGGGTTCGCCCCAGCATTTT.

V and J are TRBV7-3 and TRBJ2-1; D is ambiguous. Trimming cost V 3 bases and J 0 bases, with 9 bases left between them. CDR1 is SGHTA and CDR2 is FQGTGA in the germline V gene. This CDR3 contains 15 residues. The CDR3 sequence: CASSFGGSSYNEQFF. CDR3 bases: TGTGCCAGCAGCTTCGGCGGCAGCTCCTACAATGAGCAGTTCTTC.

The V call is TRBV9, the J call TRBJ1-3; TRBD1 aligns across 10 bases. The CDR3 loop spans 19 amino acids. CDR1 and CDR2 from the germline V gene are SGDLS and YYNGEE. After removal of 4 bases from V and 0 bases from J, the junction contained 13 bases not matched to a gene. The DNA for the CDR3 is TGTGCCAGCAGCACGTCCGGGACAGGGGACCCAAACTCTGGAAACACCATATATTTT. It yields the protein CASSTSGTGDPNSGNTIYF.